This entry concerns a single T cell receptor beta chain. V shed 3 bases, J shed 3 bases, and the junction held 10 bases outside the gene matches. CDR1 and CDR2 from the germline V gene are SGDLS and YYNGEE. The CDR3 has 17 residues. This sample was taken from a study of blood T cell repertoires in COVID-19. The protocol was immunoSEQ multiplex PCR, while the TCRdb copy is restricted to in-frame clones and leaves out a portion. Of 350,000 to 450,000 clones listed, about 86% are singletons. This clonotype originated in a woman aged 60-75 years with COVID-19, enrolled during active disease. Sequenced: peripheral blood. This chain joins TRBV9 and TRBJ2-1, with TRBD2 identical over 9 bases. The DNA for the CDR3 is TGTGCCAGCAGCGCGAGAGGACTAGCGAACCTCTACAATGAGCAGTTCTTC. It translates to CASSARGLANLYNEQFF. The whole variable domain, remainder taken from reference TRBV9 and TRBJ2-1, is DSGVTQTPKHLITATGQRVTLRCSPRSGDLSVYWYQQSLDQGLQFLIQYYNGEERAKGNILERFSAQQFPDLHSELNLSSLELGDSALYFCASSARGLANLYNEQFFGPGTRLTVL.